This TCR beta chain was sequenced during a study of blood T cell repertoires in COVID-19. Study information: Spain, Italy and the United States supplied samples that represented acute and convalescent COVID-19. The cDNA or gDNA used as material had been derived from T cells, B-cell-depleted T cells, or PBMCs.

In the study's own analysis: By means of reference gene primer amplification, nucleated cell counts were estimated. Sequencing used immunoSEQ multiplex PCR; TCRdb keeps in-frame clones, though not all of them. V and J calls and clone size are given by that table; D and trimming were obtained from the DNA. The sample lists around 140,000 clones, 75% to 90% seen once, with approximately 6.1% in the top ten. This CDR3 has 16 amino acids. V lost 3 bases to trimming and J lost 0 bases, with 15 bases between them. Per germline, CDR1 SGHNT and CDR2 YYREEE (reference sequence). The source material was peripheral blood. The chain carries TRBV5-4 and TRBJ1-2; D ambiguous. The clonotype comes from a man older than 75 with acute or convalescent COVID-19. The CDR3 region has the DNA TGTGCCAGCAGCTCCGAGGGCAGACCTACTAACTATGGCTACACCTTC. This translates into CASSSEGRPTNYGYTF.